Below, 23 T cell receptor beta chains from the same sample are listed, as sequenced in a study of T cells in Graves' hyperthyroidism and ophthalmopathy. TCR beta CDR3 regions were amplified from RNA. First-round RT-PCR with HTBI primers amplified the TCR CDR3 region. TCRdb passed the multiplex PCR reads through MiXCR, listing each CDR3 protein once. The table records about 840,000 distinct CDR3 sequences, 38% of them present only once. Sample: blood. Every receptor here comes from a young man with Graves' hyperthyroidism.

This clonotype was seen many times. The CDR3 loop is CASSMISSPSYGYTF. CDR3 nucleotides: TGTGCCAGTAGTATGATTTCGAGCCCCTCCTATGGCTACACCTTC. The V and J genes are TRBV19 and TRBJ1-2; D uncertain. The ends were cut back, 3 bases at V and 4 bases at J, with 15 bases in the middle. In germline, CDR1 is LNHDA, CDR2 SQIVND (reference sequence). The CDR3 totals 15 residues.

This clonotype was counted only a few times. The chain couples TRBV9 to TRBJ2-2, with D possibly being TRBD1 (5 bases). Germline V gene lookup returns CDR1 SGDLS and CDR2 YYNGEE. This CDR3 is built from 14 residues. The V end lost 7 bases, the J end lost 2 bases, and 12 bases lay between the germline ends. CDR3 sequence (DNA): TGTGCCAGCGCGCCAGGACACAACACCGGGGAGCTGTTTTTT. The encoded protein is CASAPGHNTGELFF.

This clonotype was seen repeatedly, ten times or more. V is TRBV7-8 and J is TRBJ1-5, with 8 bases identical to TRBD1. The CDR3 is 15 amino acids. Trimming cost V 6 bases and J 4 bases; bases outside gene matches: 8. Germline assignment: CDR1 SGHVS and CDR2 FQNEAQ. CDR3 bases: TGTGCCAGCAGTCTTGCCCAGGGGGCAAATCAGCCCCAGCATTTT. This translates into CASSLAQGANQPQHF.

Comment on this clonotype: The junction differs from germline at one of its ends, possibly a read error. CDR3 nucleotide sequence: TGTGTCAGCAGTTCCGACATCTCCTACGAGCAGTACTTC. This codes for CVSSSDISYEQYF. The chain links TRBV2 to TRBJ2-7; D ambiguous. CDR1 and CDR2 from the germline V gene are SNHLY and FYNNEI. The CDR3 is 13 residues long.

This clonotype showed up just a few times. The V call is TRBV10-3, the J call TRBJ1-2; D is unclear. The CDR3 length is 12 residues. Trimming took 1 base from V and 1 from J, leaving 1 base between them. CDR1 is ENHRY, CDR2 SYGVKD, per germline. In nucleotides, the CDR3 is TGTGCCATCAGTGAGTTTAACTATGGCTACACCTTC. Encoded protein: CAISEFNYGYTF.

At least ten counts were recorded for this clonotype. The gene calls are TRBV12-3 or TRBV12-4 and TRBJ2-7; no clear D gene. The CDR3 length is 12 residues. The ends were cut back, 8 bases at V and 3 bases at J, with 11 bases in the middle. The CDR3 is CASGRHGYEQYF. The CDR3 DNA reads as TGTGCCAGCGGCCGGCACGGCTACGAGCAGTACTTC.

This clonotype was counted a few times. The chain joins TRBV2 to TRBJ1-5; TRBD1 is a possible D gene (5 bases). V shed 8 bases and J shed 6 bases, with 14 bases lying between them. The CDR3 has 13 residues. Germline CDR1 and CDR2: SNHLY and FYNNEI. The CDR3 DNA reads TGTGCCAGCTCCAATGGGGGTGCTCAGCCCCAGCATTTT. Translated, it gives CASSNGGAQPQHF.

The chain recombines TRBV5-1 with TRBJ1-1; 10 nucleotides align to TRBD1. The junction had 4 bases not matched to a gene; V was cut back by 6 bases and J by 2 bases. The CDR3 is 14 residues long. Germline V gives CDR1 SGHRS, CDR2 YFSETQ. The CDR3 protein is CASNRDRGNTEAFF. CDR3 DNA sequence: TGCGCCAGCAACCGGGACAGGGGAAACACTGAAGCTTTCTTT.

This clonotype was counted only a few times. The J gene is TRBJ2-5, the V gene TRBV7-3; 8 bases line up with TRBD1. The CDR3 runs 15 residues. Trimming took 5 bases from V and 3 from J; bases not matched to a gene: 8. Germline V gives CDR1 SGHTA, CDR2 FQGTGA. The CDR3 loop reads CASSQEGQGEETQYF. The DNA for the CDR3 is TGTGCCAGCAGCCAAGAAGGACAGGGCGAAGAGACCCAGTACTTC.

The chain joins TRBV13 to TRBJ2-7; 7 positions match TRBD2. The V segment lost 0 bases and the J segment 5 bases; nucleotides outside the gene matches: 4. Germline lookup yields CDR1 PRHDT and CDR2 FYEKMQ (reference sequence). The CDR3 is 14 residues long. In DNA form, the CDR3 reads TGTGCCAGCAGCTTAGGGGGGACTACTGACGAGCAGTACTTC. It encodes CASSLGGTTDEQYF.

This clonotype came up many times. This rearrangement joins TRBV20-1 to TRBJ2-2; D gene ambiguous. The CDR3 loop spans 11 amino acids. Germline V CDR1 and CDR2: DFQATT, SNEGSKA (reference sequence). V was pared by 5 bases and J by 6 bases, with 7 bases between. CDR3 in DNA: TGCAGTGCTTCTCGACCCGGGGAGCTGTTTTTT. It translates to CSASRPGELFF.

The table lists this clonotype with a few counts. This chain links TRBV2 with TRBJ2-5; the D is unclear. Deletions cut 6 bases from V and 5 bases from J, with 13 bases between. The CDR3 is made up of 13 amino acids. Germline V gene lookup returns CDR1 SNHLY and CDR2 FYNNEI. The CDR3 DNA reads as TGTGCCAGCAGCTGGAGCCGTCGGGAGACCCAGTACTTC. It specifies CASSWSRRETQYF.

This clonotype has a handful of counts. One base away lies a much larger clone, so this may be a sequencing read error. The chain combines TRBV10-3 with TRBJ1-5; D gene unclear. Germline loops: CDR1 ENHRY, CDR2 SYGVKD. The CDR3 loop spans 13 amino acids. V lost 3 bases, J lost 4 bases, and 7 bases lay in between. CDR3 residues: CAISETENQPQHF. The DNA of the CDR3 is TGTGCCATCAGTGAAACCGAAAATCAGCCCCAGCATTTT.

The chain uses TRBV10-2 and TRBJ2-7; TRBD2 might be the D (5 bases). The length of the CDR3 is 14 residues. V lost 4 bases and J 3 bases, leaving 13 bases between the germline ends. Germline V gives CDR1 WSHSY, CDR2 SAAADI. DNA of the CDR3: TGCGCCAGCAGTGCCCTTCACACTAGCTACGAGCAGTACTTC. This codes for CASSALHTSYEQYF.

The chain uses TRBV7-2 and TRBJ1-3, with D uncertain. Looked up from germline, CDR1 is SGHTA and CDR2 is FQGNSA. The ends were cut back, 4 bases at V and 3 bases at J, with 13 bases in the middle. There are 15 residues in the CDR3. The CDR3 spells CASSSSAGYGNTIYF. The CDR3, as DNA: TGTGCCAGCAGCTCCTCCGCGGGATATGGAAACACCATATATTTT.

The chain uses TRBV7-2 and TRBJ2-5, with 7 bases lining up with TRBD1. V shed 5 bases, J shed 3 bases, and the junction held 6 bases outside the gene matches. Germline CDR1 reads SGHTA; CDR2 reads FQGNSA. The CDR3 extends over 14 amino acids. The CDR3 is CASSARTGEETQYF. Written as DNA, the CDR3 is TGTGCCAGCAGCGCGCGGACAGGAGAAGAGACCCAGTACTTC.

This chain connects TRBV7-2 to TRBJ2-5; TRBD2 aligns across 9 bases. This CDR3 spans 16 amino acids. Germline V lookup: CDR1 SGHTA, CDR2 FQGNSA. The V segment lost 7 bases and the J segment 1 base; nucleotides outside the gene matches: 10. CDR3 nucleotide sequence: TGTGCCAGCACTCGGGGGCTAGCGGGGCTCCAAGAGACCCAGTACTTC. Protein: CASTRGLAGLQETQYF. Based on the CDR3 plus reference TRBV7-2 and TRBJ2-5, the full variable domain is GAGVSQSPSNKVTEKGKDVELRCDPISGHTALYWYRQSLGQGLEFLIYFQGNSAPDKSGLPSDRFSAERTGGSVSTLTIQRTQQEDSAVYLCASTRGLAGLQETQYFGPGTRLLVL.

There are a few counts of this clonotype. This chain connects TRBV6-6 to TRBJ1-5, with D possibly being TRBD1 (6 bases). From germline, CDR1 is MNHNY and CDR2 SVGAGI (reference sequence). This CDR3 region has 15 residues. Trimming removed 4 bases from V and 6 bases from J, with 16 bases in between. The CDR3 reads CASSFTGGAGQPQHF. DNA for the CDR3: TGTGCCAGCAGTTTCACGGGGGGGGCAGGTCAGCCCCAGCATTTT.

This chain uses TRBV9 with TRBJ1-1; D gene uncertain. The V and J ends lost 5 bases and 7 bases respectively, with 12 bases between them. CDR1 is SGDLS, CDR2 YYNGEE, per germline. The CDR3 loop spans 12 amino acids. As DNA, the CDR3 is TGTGCCAGCAGTAAGGGAACTAATGAAGCTTTCTTT. Translating gives CASSKGTNEAFF.

V gene TRBV12-3 or TRBV12-4 combines with J gene TRBJ1-1; D gene unclear. Deletions cut 6 bases from V and 0 bases from J, with 8 bases between. The CDR3 totals 13 residues. The DNA of the CDR3 is TGTGCCAGCAGGTCAAGCATGAACACTGAAGCTTTCTTT. Its translation: CASRSSMNTEAFF.

This clonotype has ten or more counts. The chain recombines TRBV19 with TRBJ1-1, with a tentative D call TRBD1 (6 bases). Trimming cost V 11 bases and J 7 bases, with 11 bases left between them. This CDR3 is 10 amino acids long. CDR1 is LNHDA and CDR2 is SQIVND in the germline V gene (reference sequence). CDR3 protein: CASGVGEAFF. For the CDR3, the DNA is TGTGCCTCAGGGGTGGGTGAAGCTTTCTTT.

The J gene is TRBJ1-2, the V gene TRBV6-5; D is ambiguous. This CDR3 contains 14 residues. V lost 0 bases, J lost 0 bases, and 5 bases lay in between. Germline V lookup: CDR1 MNHEY, CDR2 SVGAGI. CDR3 DNA: TGTGCCAGCAGTTACTCGAAAGCTAACTATGGCTACACCTTC. Its translation is CASSYSKANYGYTF.

The chain links TRBV5-5 to TRBJ1-1; D perhaps matches TRBD1 (6 bases). CDR1 SGHKS and CDR2 YYEKEE come from the germline V gene (reference sequence). This CDR3 region has 14 residues. V shed 4 bases and J shed 8 bases, with 18 bases lying between them. CDR3 protein: CASSPSVGAREAFF. The CDR3 nucleotides are TGTGCCAGCAGCCCTTCCGTGGGGGCGCGAGAAGCTTTCTTT. The full variable domain, rest sourced from reference TRBV5-5 and TRBJ1-1, is DAGVTQSPTHLIKTRGQQVTLRCSPISGHKSVSWYQQVLGQGPQFIFQYYEKEERGRGNFPDRFSARQFPNYSSELNVNALLLGDSALYLCASSPSVGAREAFFGQGTRLTVV.